Below are 6 T cell receptor beta chains sequenced from a single sample in a study of cytomegalovirus exposure and HLA in healthy donors. PCR primers comprised 60 Vbeta and 13 Jbeta primers. Clones were sequenced by immunoSEQ multiplex PCR, and TCRdb holds only the in-frame ones, with some missing. The sample shows roughly 77,000 clones, roughly 69% of them seen only once. Specimen: PBMCs. Receptors originate from a woman in her fifties or sixties in good health and CMV-seropositive.

The rearrangement uses TRBV10-3 and TRBJ2-2; TRBD1 might be the D (6 bases). The CDR3 has 14 amino acids. Per the germline V gene, CDR1 is ENHRY and CDR2 is SYGVKD. Trimming pared 8 bases from V and 3 bases from J, leaving 13 bases between. CDR3 sequence reads: CAIPQGIDTGELFF. Here the CDR3 DNA reads TGTGCCATCCCACAGGGCATTGACACCGGGGAGCTGTTTTTT.

This chain joins TRBV5-1 and TRBJ1-4; D may be TRBD1 (6 bases). Germline values: CDR1 SGHRS, CDR2 YFSETQ. Trimming pared 6 bases from V and 4 bases from J, leaving 10 bases between. The CDR3 contains 13 residues. The CDR3 sequence is CASTTGSNEKLFF. CDR3 DNA sequence: TGCGCCAGCACGACAGGAAGTAATGAAAAACTGTTTTTT.

The chain carries TRBV30 and TRBJ1-2, with 7 nucleotides matching TRBD1. Germline V gene data show CDR1 as GTSNPN and CDR2 as SVGIG (reference sequence). CDR3 length: 13 amino acids. Here the CDR3 reads CAILWTGFYGYTF. For the CDR3, the DNA is TGTGCTATCCTTTGGACAGGCTTCTATGGCTACACCTTC.

This clone turned up a few times. This chain links TRBV25-1 with TRBJ2-5; D is ambiguous. Germline V gene lookup returns CDR1 MGHDK and CDR2 SYGVNS. This CDR3 is 11 amino acids long. Trimming removed 2 bases at V and 6 bases at J, with 4 bases between. The CDR3 coding sequence is TGTGCCAGCAGTGAACGTAAGACCCAGTACTTC. It is translated as CASSERKTQYF.

A few counts support this clone. The J gene is TRBJ2-7, the V gene TRBV15; D is perhaps TRBD1 (6 bases). This CDR3 is 16 amino acids long. The V and J ends lost 4 bases and 2 bases respectively, with 18 bases between them. CDR1 LNHNV and CDR2 YYDKDF come from the germline V gene (reference sequence). The chain's CDR3 is CATSNRTGTPPYEQYF. In nucleotides, the CDR3 is TGTGCCACCAGCAATCGTACCGGGACACCTCCCTACGAGCAGTACTTC.

The V call is TRBV5-1, the J call TRBJ1-1; D is uncertain. The V end was cut by 7 bases, the J end by 1 base, with 14 bases between. The length of the CDR3 is 14 residues. Germline V CDR1 and CDR2: SGHRS, YFSETQ. As DNA, the CDR3 is TGCGCCAGCGGACGACTGGGAGGGAACACTGAAGCTTTCTTT. This codes for CASGRLGGNTEAFF.